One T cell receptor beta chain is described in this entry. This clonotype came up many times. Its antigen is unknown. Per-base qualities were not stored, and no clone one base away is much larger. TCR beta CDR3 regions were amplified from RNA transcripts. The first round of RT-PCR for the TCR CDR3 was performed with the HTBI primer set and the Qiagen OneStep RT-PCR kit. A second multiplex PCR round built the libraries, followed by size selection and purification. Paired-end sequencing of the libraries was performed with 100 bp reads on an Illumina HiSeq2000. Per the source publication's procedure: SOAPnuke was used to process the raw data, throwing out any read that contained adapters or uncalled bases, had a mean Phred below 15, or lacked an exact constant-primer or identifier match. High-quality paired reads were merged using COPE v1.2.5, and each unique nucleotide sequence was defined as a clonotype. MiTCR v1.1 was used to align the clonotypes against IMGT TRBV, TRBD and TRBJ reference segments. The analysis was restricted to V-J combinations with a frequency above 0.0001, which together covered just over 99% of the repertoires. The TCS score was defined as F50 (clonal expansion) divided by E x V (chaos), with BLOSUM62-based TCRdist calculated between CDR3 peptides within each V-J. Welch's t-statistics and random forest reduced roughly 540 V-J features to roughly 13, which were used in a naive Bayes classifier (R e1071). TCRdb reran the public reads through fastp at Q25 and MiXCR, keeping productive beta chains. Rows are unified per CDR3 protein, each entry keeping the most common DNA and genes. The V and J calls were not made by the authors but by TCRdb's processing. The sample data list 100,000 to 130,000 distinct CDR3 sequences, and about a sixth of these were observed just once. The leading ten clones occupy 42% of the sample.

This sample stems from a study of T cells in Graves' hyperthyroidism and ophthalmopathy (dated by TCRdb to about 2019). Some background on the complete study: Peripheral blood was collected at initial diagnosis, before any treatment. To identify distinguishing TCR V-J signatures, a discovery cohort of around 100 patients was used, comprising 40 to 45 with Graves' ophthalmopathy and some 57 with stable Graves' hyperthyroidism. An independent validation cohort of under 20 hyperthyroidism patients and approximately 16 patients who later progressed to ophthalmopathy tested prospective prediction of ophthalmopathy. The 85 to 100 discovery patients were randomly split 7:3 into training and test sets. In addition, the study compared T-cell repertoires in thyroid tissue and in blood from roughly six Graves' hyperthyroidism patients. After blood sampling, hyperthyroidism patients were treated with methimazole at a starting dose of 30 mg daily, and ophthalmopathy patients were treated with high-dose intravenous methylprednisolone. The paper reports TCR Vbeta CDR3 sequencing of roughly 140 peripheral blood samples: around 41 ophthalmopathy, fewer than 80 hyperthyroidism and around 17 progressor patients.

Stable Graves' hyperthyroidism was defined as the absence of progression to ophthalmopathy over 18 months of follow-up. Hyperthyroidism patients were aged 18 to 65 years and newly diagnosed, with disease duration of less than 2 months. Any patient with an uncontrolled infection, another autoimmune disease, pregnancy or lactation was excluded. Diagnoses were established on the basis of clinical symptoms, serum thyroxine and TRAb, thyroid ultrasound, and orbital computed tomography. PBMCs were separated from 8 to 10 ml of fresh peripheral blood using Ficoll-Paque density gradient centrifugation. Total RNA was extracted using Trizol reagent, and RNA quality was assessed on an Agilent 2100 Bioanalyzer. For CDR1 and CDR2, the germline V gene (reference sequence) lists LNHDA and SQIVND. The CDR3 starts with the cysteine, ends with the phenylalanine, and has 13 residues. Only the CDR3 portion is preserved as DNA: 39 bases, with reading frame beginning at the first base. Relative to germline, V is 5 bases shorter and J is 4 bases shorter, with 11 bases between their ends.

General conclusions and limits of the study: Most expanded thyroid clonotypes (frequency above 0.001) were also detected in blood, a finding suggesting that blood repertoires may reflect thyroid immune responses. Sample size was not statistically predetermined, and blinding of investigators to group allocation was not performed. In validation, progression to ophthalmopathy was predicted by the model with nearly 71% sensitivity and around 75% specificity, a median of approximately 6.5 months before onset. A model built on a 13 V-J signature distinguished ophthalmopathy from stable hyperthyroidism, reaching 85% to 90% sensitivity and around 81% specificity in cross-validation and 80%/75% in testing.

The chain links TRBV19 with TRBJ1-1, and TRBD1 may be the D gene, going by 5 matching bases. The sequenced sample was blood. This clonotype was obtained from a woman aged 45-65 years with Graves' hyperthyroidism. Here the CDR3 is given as CASSASTATEAFF. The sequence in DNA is TGTGCCAGTAGTGCCTCGACAGCCACTGAAGCTTTCTTT.